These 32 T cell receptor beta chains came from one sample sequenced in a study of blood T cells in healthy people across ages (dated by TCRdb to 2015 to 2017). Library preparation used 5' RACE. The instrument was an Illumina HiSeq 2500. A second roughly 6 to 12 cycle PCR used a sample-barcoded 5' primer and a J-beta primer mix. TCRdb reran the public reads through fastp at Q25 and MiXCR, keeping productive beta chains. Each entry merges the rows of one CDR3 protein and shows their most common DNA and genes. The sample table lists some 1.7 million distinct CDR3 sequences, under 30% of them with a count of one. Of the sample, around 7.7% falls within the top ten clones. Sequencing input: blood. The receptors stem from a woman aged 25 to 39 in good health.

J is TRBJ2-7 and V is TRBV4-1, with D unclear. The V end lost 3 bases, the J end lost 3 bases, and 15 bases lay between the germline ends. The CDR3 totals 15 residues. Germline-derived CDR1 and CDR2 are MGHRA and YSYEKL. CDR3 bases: TGCGCCAGCAGCCAGGCCGTTCTCTTCAACTACGAGCAGTACTTC. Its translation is CASSQAVLFNYEQYF.

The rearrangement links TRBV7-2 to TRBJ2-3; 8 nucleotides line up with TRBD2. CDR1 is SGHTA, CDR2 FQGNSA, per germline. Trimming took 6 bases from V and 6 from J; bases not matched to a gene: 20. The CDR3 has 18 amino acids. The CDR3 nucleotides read TGTGCCAGCAGTTCCTTCTTGACCCGAGCGGGGGCGAGGGATACGCAGTATTTT. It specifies CASSSFLTRAGARDTQYF.

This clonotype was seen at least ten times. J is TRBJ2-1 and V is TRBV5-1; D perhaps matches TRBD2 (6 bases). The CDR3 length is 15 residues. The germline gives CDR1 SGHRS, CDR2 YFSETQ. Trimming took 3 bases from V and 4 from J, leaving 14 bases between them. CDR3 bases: TGCGCCAGCAGCTCGCGACTAGATAGGTACAATGAGCAGTTCTTC. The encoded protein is CASSSRLDRYNEQFF.

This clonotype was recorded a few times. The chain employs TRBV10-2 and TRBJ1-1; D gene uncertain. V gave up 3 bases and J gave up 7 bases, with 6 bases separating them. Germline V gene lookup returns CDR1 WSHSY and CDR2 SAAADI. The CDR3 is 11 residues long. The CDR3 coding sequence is TGCGCCAGCAGTGATTGGTTTGAAGCTTTCTTT. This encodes CASSDWFEAFF.

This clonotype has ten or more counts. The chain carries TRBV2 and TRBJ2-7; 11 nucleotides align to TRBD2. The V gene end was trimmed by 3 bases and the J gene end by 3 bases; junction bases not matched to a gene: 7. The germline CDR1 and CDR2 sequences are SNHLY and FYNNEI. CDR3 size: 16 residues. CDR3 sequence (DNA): TGTGCCAGCAGTGAGGTGACTAGCGGGGTTTTCTACGAGCAGTACTTC. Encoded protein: CASSEVTSGVFYEQYF.

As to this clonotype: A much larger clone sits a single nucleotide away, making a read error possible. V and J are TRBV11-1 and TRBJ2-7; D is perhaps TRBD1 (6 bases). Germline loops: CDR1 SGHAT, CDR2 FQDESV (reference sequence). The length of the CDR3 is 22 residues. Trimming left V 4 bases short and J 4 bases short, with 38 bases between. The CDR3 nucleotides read TGTGCCAGCAGCTCCATCGACAGGATGGCCTACCCCCTACGCCGACCTAGATACGAGCAGTACTTC. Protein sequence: CASSSIDRMAYPLRRPRYEQYF.

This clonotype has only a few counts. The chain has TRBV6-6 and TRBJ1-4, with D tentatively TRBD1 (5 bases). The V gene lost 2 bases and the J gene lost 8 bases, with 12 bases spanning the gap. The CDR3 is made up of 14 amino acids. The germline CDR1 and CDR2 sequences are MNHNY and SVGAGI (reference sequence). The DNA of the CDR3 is TGTGCCAGCAGTTACACGTACAGGAGCGAAAAACTGTTTTTT. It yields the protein CASSYTYRSEKLFF.

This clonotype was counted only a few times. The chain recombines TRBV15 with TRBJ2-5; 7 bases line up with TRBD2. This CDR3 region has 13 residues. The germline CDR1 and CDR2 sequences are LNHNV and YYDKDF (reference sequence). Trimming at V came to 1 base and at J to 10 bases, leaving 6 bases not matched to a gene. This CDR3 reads CATSRGAGRDQYF. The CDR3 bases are TGTGCCACCAGCAGAGGAGCGGGAAGAGACCAGTACTTC.

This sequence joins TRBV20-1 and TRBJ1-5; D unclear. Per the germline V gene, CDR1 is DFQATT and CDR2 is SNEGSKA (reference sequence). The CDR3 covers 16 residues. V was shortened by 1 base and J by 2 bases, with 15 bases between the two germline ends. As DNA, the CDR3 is TGCAGTGCTAGAGGCGGAACGATCCTTGGCAATCAGCCCCAGCATTTT. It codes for CSARGGTILGNQPQHF.

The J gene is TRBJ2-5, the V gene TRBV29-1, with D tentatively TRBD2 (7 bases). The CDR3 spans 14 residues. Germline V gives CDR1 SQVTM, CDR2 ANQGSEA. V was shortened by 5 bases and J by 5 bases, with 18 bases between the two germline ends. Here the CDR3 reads CSVRRGTTKETQYF. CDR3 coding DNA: TGCAGCGTTCGGAGGGGGACTACGAAGGAGACCCAGTACTTC.

The CDR3 loop is CASRSAEEYYGYTF. The CDR3 DNA reads as TGTGCCAGTAGGTCCGCGGAAGAATACTATGGCTACACCTTC. This sequence joins TRBV28 and TRBJ1-2, with D uncertain. The germline V gene encodes CDR1 MDHEN and CDR2 SYDVKM. Trimming cost V 9 bases and J 3 bases, with 17 bases left between them. The CDR3 covers 14 residues.

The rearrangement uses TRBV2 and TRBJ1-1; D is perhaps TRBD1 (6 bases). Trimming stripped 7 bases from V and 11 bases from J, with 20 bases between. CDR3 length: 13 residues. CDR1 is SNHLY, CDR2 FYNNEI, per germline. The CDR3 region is CASMPGVLLMAFF. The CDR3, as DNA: TGTGCCAGCATGCCAGGGGTCCTTCTAATGGCTTTCTTT.

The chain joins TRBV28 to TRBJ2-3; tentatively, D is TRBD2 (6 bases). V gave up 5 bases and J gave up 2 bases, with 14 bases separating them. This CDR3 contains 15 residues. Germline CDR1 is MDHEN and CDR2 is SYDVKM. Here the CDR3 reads CASSLGLFPTDTQYF. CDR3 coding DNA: TGTGCCAGCAGTCTGGGACTTTTTCCCACAGATACGCAGTATTTT.

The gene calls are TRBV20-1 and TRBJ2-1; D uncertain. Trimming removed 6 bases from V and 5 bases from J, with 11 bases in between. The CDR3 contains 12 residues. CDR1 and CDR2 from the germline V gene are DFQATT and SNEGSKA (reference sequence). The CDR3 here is CSAGPNHNEQFF. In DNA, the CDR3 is TGCAGTGCCGGTCCCAATCACAATGAGCAGTTCTTC.

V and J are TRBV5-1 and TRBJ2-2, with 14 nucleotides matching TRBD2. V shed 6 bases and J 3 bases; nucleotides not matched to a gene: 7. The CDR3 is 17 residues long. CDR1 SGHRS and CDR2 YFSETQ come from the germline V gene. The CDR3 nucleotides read TGCGCCAGCACAAAGACTAGCGGGGGGGCCTACACCGGGGAGCTGTTTTTT. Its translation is CASTKTSGGAYTGELFF.

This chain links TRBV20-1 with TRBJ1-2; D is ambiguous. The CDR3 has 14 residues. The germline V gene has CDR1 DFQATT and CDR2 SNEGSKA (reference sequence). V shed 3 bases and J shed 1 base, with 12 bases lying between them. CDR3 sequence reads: CSASRTRDNYGYTF. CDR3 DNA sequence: TGCAGTGCTAGCCGGACGAGGGATAACTATGGCTACACCTTC.

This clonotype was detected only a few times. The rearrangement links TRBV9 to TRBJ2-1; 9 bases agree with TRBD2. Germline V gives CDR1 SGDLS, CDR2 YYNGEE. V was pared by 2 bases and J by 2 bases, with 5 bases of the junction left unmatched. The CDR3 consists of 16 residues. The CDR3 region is CASSVSLAGPYNEQFF. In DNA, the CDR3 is TGTGCCAGCAGCGTTTCACTAGCGGGTCCCTACAATGAGCAGTTCTTC.

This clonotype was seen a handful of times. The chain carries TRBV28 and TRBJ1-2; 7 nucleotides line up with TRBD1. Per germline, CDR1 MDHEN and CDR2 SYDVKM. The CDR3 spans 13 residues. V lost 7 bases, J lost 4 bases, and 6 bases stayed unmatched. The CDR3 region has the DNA TGTGCCAGCATCCAGGGGGGCCCCTATGGCTACACCTTC. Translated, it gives CASIQGGPYGYTF.

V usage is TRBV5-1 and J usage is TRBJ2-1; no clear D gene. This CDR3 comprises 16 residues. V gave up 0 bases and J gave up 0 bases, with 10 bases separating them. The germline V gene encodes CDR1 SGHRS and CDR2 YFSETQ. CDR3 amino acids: CASSLGRIDSYNEQFF. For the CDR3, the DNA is TGCGCCAGCAGCTTGGGGCGGATAGACTCCTACAATGAGCAGTTCTTC.

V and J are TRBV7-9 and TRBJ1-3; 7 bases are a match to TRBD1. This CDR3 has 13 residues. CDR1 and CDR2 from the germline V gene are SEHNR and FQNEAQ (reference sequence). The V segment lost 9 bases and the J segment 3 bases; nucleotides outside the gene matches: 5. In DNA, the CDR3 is TGTGCCAGAGACAGGGTGCTTGGAAACACCATATATTTT. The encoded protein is CARDRVLGNTIYF. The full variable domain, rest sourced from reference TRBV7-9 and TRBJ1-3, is DTGVSQNPRHKITKRGQNVTFRCDPISEHNRLYWYRQTLGQGPEFLTYFQNEAQLEKSRLLSDRFSAERPKGSFSTLEIQRTEQGDSAMYLCARDRVLGNTIYFGEGSWLTVV.

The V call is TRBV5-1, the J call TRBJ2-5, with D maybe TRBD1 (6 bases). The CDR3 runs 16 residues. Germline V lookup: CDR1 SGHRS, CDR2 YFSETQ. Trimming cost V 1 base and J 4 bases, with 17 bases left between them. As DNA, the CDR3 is TGCGCCAGCAGCTTGACGACAGGACCTCCCTCAGAGACCCAGTACTTC. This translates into CASSLTTGPPSETQYF. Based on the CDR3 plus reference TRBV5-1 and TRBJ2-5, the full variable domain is KAGVTQTPRYLIKTRGQQVTLSCSPISGHRSVSWYQQTPGQGLQFLFEYFSETQRNKGNFPGRFSGRQFSNSRSEMNVSTLELGDSALYLCASSLTTGPPSETQYFGPGTRLLVL.

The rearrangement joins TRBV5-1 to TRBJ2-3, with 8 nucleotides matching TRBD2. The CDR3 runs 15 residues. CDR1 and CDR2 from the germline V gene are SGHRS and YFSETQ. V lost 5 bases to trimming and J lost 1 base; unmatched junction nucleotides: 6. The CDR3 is CASRERAGGTDTQYF. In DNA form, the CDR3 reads TGCGCCAGCAGGGAGAGAGCGGGGGGCACAGATACGCAGTATTTT.

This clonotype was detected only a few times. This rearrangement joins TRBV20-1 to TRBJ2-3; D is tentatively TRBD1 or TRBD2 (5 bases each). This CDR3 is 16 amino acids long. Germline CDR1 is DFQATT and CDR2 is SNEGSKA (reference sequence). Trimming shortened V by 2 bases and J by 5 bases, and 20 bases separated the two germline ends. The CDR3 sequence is CSARRGMAGSRDTQYF. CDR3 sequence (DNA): TGCAGTGCTAGACGAGGGATGGCAGGGAGTAGAGATACGCAGTATTTT.

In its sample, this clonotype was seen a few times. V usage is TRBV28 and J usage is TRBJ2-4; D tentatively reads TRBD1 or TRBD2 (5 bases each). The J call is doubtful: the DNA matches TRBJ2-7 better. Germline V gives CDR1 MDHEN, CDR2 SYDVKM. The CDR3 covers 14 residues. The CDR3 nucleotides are TGTGCCAGCAGTTTGGGGGACCTCGCCTGCGAGCAGTACTTC. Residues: CASSLGDLACEQYF.

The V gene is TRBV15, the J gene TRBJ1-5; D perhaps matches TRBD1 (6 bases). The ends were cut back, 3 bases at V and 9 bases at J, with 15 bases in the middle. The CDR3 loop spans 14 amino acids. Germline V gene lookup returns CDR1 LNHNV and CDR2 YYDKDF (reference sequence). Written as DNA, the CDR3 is TGTGCCACCAGCAGGGACAAGGGGGGAGGGCCCCAGCATTTT. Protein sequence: CATSRDKGGGPQHF.

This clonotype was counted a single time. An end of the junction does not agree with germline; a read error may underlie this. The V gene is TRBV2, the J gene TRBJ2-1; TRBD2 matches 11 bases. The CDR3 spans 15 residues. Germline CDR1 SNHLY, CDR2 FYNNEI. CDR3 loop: CASSLTSGVYNERFF. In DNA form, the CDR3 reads TGTGCCAGCAGTCTGACTAGCGGGGTTTACAATGAGCGGTTCTTC. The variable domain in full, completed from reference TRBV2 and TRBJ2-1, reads EPEVTQTPSHQVTQMGQEVILRCVPISNHLYFYWYRQILGQKVEFLVSFYNNEISEKSEIFDDQFSVERPDGSNFTLKIRSTKLEDSAMYFCASSLTSGVYNERFFGPGTRLTVL.

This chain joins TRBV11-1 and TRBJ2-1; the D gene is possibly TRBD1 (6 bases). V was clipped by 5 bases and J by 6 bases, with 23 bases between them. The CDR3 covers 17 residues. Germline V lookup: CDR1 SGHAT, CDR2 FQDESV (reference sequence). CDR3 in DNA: TGTGCCAGCAGCCCCCTCGTTGGGGGCTCTATTCGCAATGAGCAGTTCTTC. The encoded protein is CASSPLVGGSIRNEQFF.

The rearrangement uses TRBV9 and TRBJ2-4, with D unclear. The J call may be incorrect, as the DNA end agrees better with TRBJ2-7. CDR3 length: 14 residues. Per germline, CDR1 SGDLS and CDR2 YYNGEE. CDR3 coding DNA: TGTGCCAGCAGCGTGACCGACCTGGGCGGCGAGCAGTACTTC. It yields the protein CASSVTDLGGEQYF.

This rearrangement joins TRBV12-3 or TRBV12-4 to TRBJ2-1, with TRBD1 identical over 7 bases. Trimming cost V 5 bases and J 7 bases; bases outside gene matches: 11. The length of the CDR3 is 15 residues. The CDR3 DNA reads TGTGCCAGCAGTCCGACCGGGACAGTAAGGAATGAGCAGTTCTTC. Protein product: CASSPTGTVRNEQFF.

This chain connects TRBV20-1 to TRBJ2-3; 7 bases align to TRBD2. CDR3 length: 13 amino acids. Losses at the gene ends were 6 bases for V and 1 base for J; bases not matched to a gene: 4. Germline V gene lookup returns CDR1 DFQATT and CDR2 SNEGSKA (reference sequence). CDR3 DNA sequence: TGCAGTGCGCGGGAGATGGGCACAGATACGCAGTATTTT. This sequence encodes CSAREMGTDTQYF.

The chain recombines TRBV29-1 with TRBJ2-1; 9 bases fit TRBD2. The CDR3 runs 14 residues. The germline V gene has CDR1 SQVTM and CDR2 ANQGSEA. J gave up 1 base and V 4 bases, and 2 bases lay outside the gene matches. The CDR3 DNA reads TGCAGCGTTGTACTAGCGGGTTCCTACAATGAGCAGTTCTTC. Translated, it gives CSVVLAGSYNEQFF.

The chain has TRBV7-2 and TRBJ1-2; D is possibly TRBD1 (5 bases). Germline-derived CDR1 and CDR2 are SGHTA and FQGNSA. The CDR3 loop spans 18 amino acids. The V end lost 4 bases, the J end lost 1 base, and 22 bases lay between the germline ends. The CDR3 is CASSSRQGVQKFNYGYTF. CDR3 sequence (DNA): TGTGCCAGCAGCTCCCGACAAGGGGTCCAGAAGTTTAACTATGGCTACACCTTC.